This record looks at one TCR beta chain sequence and its context. Blood CD8+ and CD4+ T cells underwent high-throughput TCR beta sequencing. Bulk CD8+ and CD4+ cells came from magnetic negative isolation; CD8+ TEMRA by FACS. This sample is drawn from a study of CD8 T cells in Susac syndrome. On the study more broadly: Among the sequenced Susac syndrome patients, about six had active disease while fewer than 10 were in remission.

Random hexamers served to reverse transcribe about 0.45 to 1 ug RNA. TCRdb redid the calling of the immunoSEQ multiplex PCR reads with MiXCR, one entry per CDR3 protein. The sample records 150,000 to 200,000 distinct CDR3 sequences, approximately 95% being singletons. The CDR3 consists of 13 residues. V was pared by 7 bases and J by 5 bases, with 14 bases between. CDR1 is SNHLY and CDR2 is FYNNEI in the germline V gene. The rearrangement links TRBV2 to TRBJ2-5, with D perhaps matching TRBD1 (6 bases). This receptor was taken from a human donor with Susac syndrome. Specimen: CD8+ T cells from PBMCs. The DNA for the CDR3 is TGTGCCAGCACTCGCACAGGGCCCGAGACCCAGTACTTC. It translates to CASTRTGPETQYF.